This T cell receptor beta chain is from a study of Graves' ophthalmopathy and Graves' hyperthyroidism. Study results and caveats: Blood also contained most of the expanded thyroid clonotypes above 0.001 frequency.

This clonotype was observed many times. Its target is unknown. Germline and junction disagree at one end, which may indicate a read error. RNA transcripts provided the template for amplifying TCR beta CDR3 regions. HTBI primers were employed in first-round RT-PCR, then a second-round multiplex PCR followed. TCRdb fed the multiplex PCR reads into MiXCR, producing one record per CDR3 protein. The sample lists 500,000 to 800,000 distinct CDR3 sequences; 35% to 45% were seen once. CDR3 length: 14 residues. CDR1 and CDR2 from the germline V gene are LGHNA and YNFKEQ. No donor had other autoimmune disease, uncontrolled infection, pregnancy or lactation. The diagnosis was founded upon clinical symptoms, serum thyroxine, TRAb, thyroid ultrasound and orbital computed tomography.

The sequencing sample was made of peripheral blood. The sequence derives from an adult man with Graves' ophthalmopathy. The rearrangement uses TRBV4-2 and TRBJ2-7; a possible D gene is TRBD1 (6 bases). The CDR3: CASSQEQGSYEQYF. CDR3 bases: TGCGCCAGCAGCCAAGAACAGGGCTCCTACGAGCAGTACTTC.